This T cell receptor (beta chain) was identified in a study of regulatory T cells in long-lasting Graves disease. iRepertoire HTBI primers and Arm-PCR of CDR3 regions built TCR beta libraries. In TCRdb, the multiplex PCR reads were re-called with MiXCR into one record per CDR3 protein. The table has around 460,000 distinct CDR3 sequences, around 15% seen once. Germline-derived CDR1 and CDR2 are SGHTA and FQGNSA. CDR3 length: 15 residues. The V and J ends lost 5 bases and 5 bases respectively, with 16 bases between them. This sample's time point: newly diagnosed GD, antithyroid drugs for less than 3 months. Construction of the TCR library relied on RNA isolated from PBMCs. The same specimen was also included in a second study, on T cells in Graves' hyperthyroidism and ophthalmopathy.

This clonotype originated in a woman in her 50s with Graves disease. Sequencing used peripheral blood mononuclear cells (PBMCs), obtained at new diagnosis, from a patient treated with antithyroid drugs. The chain has TRBV7-2 and TRBJ1-5; D uncertain. CDR3 amino acids: CASSPGPQRHQPQHF. The CDR3 region has the DNA TGTGCCAGCAGCCCGGGCCCCCAGAGGCATCAGCCCCAGCATTTT. Using reference TRBV7-2 and TRBJ1-5 for the parts outside the CDR3, the full variable domain is GAGVSQSPSNKVTEKGKDVELRCDPISGHTALYWYRQSLGQGLEFLIYFQGNSAPDKSGLPSDRFSAERTGGSVSTLTIQRTQQEDSAVYLCASSPGPQRHQPQHFGDGTRLSIL.